A selection of T cell receptor beta chains follows, all from one sample in a study of blood T cell repertoires in COVID-19. The assay was immunoSEQ multiplex PCR, and TCRdb's table has in-frame clones only and misses some. The sample includes about 74,000 clones, roughly 86% of them seen just once. The sequencing sample was made of peripheral blood. These receptors all stem from a human donor in a cohort sampled during active COVID-19. The CDR3 runs from the conserved cysteine through the conserved F or W. Fields, in order: J gene, clone size, D gene, V gene, CDR3 DNA, CDR3 protein. The D gene is left open where the match is weak. Clone size, where shown, is once, few, many, or a class for clones that have expanded.

TRBJ1-1,NA,NA,TRBV30,TGTGCCTGGAGTCAGGTCATGAACACTGAAGCTTTCTTT,CAWSQVMNTEAFF
TRBJ1-6,NA,NA,TRBV6-4,TGTGCCAGCAGCTGGCCCCCGGGACAACCTAATTCACCCCTCCACTTT,CASSWPPGQPNSPLHF
TRBJ1-3,NA,NA,TRBV2,TGTGCCAGCAGTGGACAGACTCCAAGCTCTGGAAACACCATATATTTT,CASSGQTPSSGNTIYF
TRBJ1-2,few,TRBD1,TRBV7-2,TGTGCCAGCAGCTTGGACAGGGCGAGGCATGGCTACACCTTC,CASSLDRARHGYTF
TRBJ1-2,medium-sized,NA,TRBV6-1,TGTGCCAGCAGTGAACAGGGGCGATATGGCTACACCTTC,CASSEQGRYGYTF
TRBJ1-6,NA,TRBD1,TRBV7-3,TGTGCCAGCAGCTTAGACCCGGGACAGGGGGATTCACCCCTCCACTTT,CASSLDPGQGDSPLHF
TRBJ2-7,NA,NA,TRBV20-1,TGCAGTGCTAGTCCGGGGGGCGGTGCCGAGCAGTACTTC,CSASPGGGAEQYF
TRBJ2-7,NA,NA,TRBV18,TGTGCCAGCTTTACCTCCCGTGGCCGGGGAGTCTACGAGCAGTACTTC,CASFTSRGRGVYEQYF
TRBJ1-1,NA,NA,TRBV2,TGTGCCAGCAGTGAAGCCGCTTACAGGGTCAAGAACACTGAAGCTTTCTTT,CASSEAAYRVKNTEAFF
TRBJ2-5,NA,NA,TRBV5-1,TGCGCCAGCAGGCAGACAGCAGGCCTCGGGGAGACCCAGTACTTC,CASRQTAGLGETQYF
TRBJ2-2,NA,NA,TRBV5-6,TGTGCCAGCAGCTTGGCACAGAACACCGGGGAGCTGTTTTTT,CASSLAQNTGELFF
TRBJ2-1,NA,TRBD2,TRBV10-1,TGCGCCAGCAGTGCAGGGCTAGCGGGGGGATACAATGAGCAGTTCTTC,CASSAGLAGGYNEQFF
TRBJ1-4,NA,NA,TRBV7-9,TGTGCCAGCAGCTCTTTGCGCAGGGAGGGTGAAAAACTGTTTTTT,CASSSLRREGEKLFF
TRBJ1-2,NA,NA,TRBV19,TGTGCCAGTAGGACGGTACCATCGGGGTACGTTGGTGGCTACACCTTC,CASRTVPSGYVGGYTF
TRBJ2-5,NA,TRBD2,TRBV24-1,TGTGCCACCAGTGATTCTAGCGGGGGGGCCCCCCAGTACTTC,CATSDSSGGAPQYF
TRBJ2-2,NA,NA,TRBV6-5,TGTGCCAGCATGGGGGACTGGACCTACCCCGGGGAGCTGTTTTTT,CASMGDWTYPGELFF
TRBJ2-2,NA,NA,TRBV5-1,TGCGCCAGCAGCTTGCGAAGGGGGAAAACCGGGGAGCTGTTTTTT,CASSLRRGKTGELFF
TRBJ2-7,NA,NA,TRBV11-2,TGTGCCAGCAGCCCCGCGGTGCCGGGGGCCTACGAGCAGTACTTC,CASSPAVPGAYEQYF
TRBJ1-1,NA,NA,TRBV7-9,TGTGCCAGCAGCTTACAGGGGTTGAACACTGAAGCTTTCTTT,CASSLQGLNTEAFF
TRBJ1-2,NA,NA,TRBV5-1,TGCGCCAGCAGCTTGGGGGCAATCTATGGCTACACCTTC,CASSLGAIYGYTF
TRBJ1-2,NA,TRBD1,TRBV3-1/TRBV3-2,TGTGCCAGCACCCTAACGGGACAGAAATTTCTTAACTATGGCTACACCTTC,CASTLTGQKFLNYGYTF
TRBJ1-5,NA,TRBD1,TRBV5-6,TGTGCCAGCAGCCTTCGGACAGGGAGGATTAGCAATCAGCCCCAGCATTTT,CASSLRTGRISNQPQHF
TRBJ1-1,NA,NA,TRBV7-9,TGTGCCAGCAGCTTAGCAGCAGGGAAACGGACTGAAGCTTTCTTT,CASSLAAGKRTEAFF
TRBJ1-5,NA,NA,TRBV12-3/TRBV12-4,TGTGCCAGCAGTTTAGGAGTGGGCAAGCCCCAGCATTTT,CASSLGVGKPQHF
TRBJ2-6,NA,NA,TRBV7-2,TGTGCCAGCGACAGCTCTGGGGCCAACGTCCTGACTTTC,CASDSSGANVLTF
TRBJ2-7,NA,NA,TRBV20-1,TGCAGTGCTAGTCCGGGACTGGGACAGTCCTCTTACGAGCAGTACTTC,CSASPGLGQSSYEQYF
TRBJ2-5,NA,NA,TRBV6-2/TRBV6-3,TGTGCCAGCAGTTACTCAATGGGGGGCCAAGAGACCCAGTACTTC,CASSYSMGGQETQYF
TRBJ2-7,NA,TRBD1,TRBV7-9,TGTGCCAGCAGCTTACGGGACAGGGTATACGAGCAGTACTTC,CASSLRDRVYEQYF
TRBJ2-7,NA,NA,TRBV18,TGTGCCAGCTCACCACCGGGGGCCCTCTACGAGCAGTACTTC,CASSPPGALYEQYF
TRBJ1-1,NA,NA,TRBV2,TGTGCCAGCTGGCTGGGACTTCTGAACACTGAAGCTTTCTTT,CASWLGLLNTEAFF
TRBJ1-4,NA,NA,TRBV3-1/TRBV3-2,TGTGCCAGCAGCCTACAGGGAGGGGAACTGTTTTTT,CASSLQGGELFF
TRBJ2-2,few,TRBD1,TRBV3-1/TRBV3-2,TGTGCCAGCAGCCAAGCTGCGGGACAGGGTTCCGGGGAGCTGTTTTTT,CASSQAAGQGSGELFF
TRBJ2-7,NA,NA,TRBV7-9,TGTGCCAGCAGCTTATTAATAGGGGACTCAGGCGAGCAGTACTTC,CASSLLIGDSGEQYF
TRBJ1-3,NA,NA,TRBV7-2,TGTGCCAGCAGCCCGTGGGGGGGGAACTCTGGAAACACCATATATTTT,CASSPWGGNSGNTIYF
TRBJ1-5,NA,NA,TRBV4-3,TGCGCCAGCAGCCAAGATCGTGTGGTCGGGGGGCGGGGTAATCAGCCCCAGCATTTT,CASSQDRVVGGRGNQPQHF
TRBJ1-5,NA,NA,TRBV12-2,TGTGCAAGTCGCTTAGCGGGGAGGGAGCGGACTCAGGGTAGCAATCAGCCCCAGCATTTT,CASRLAGRERTQGSNQPQHF
TRBJ1-3,NA,TRBD1,TRBV7-2,TGTGCCAGCAGCTACAAGACAGGGGCCTCTGTTGGAAACACCATATATTTT,CASSYKTGASVGNTIYF
TRBJ2-7,NA,NA,TRBV19,TGTGCCAGTAGTGGCGGGGTCGCCTACGAGCAGTACTTC,CASSGGVAYEQYF
TRBJ2-5,NA,TRBD1,TRBV13,TGTGCCAGCGCCCCAGACAGGGGGCGTGAGACCCAGTACTTC,CASAPDRGRETQYF
TRBJ1-2,NA,NA,TRBV6-5,TGTGCCAGCAGTTATGGACAGAACAACTATGGCTACACCTTC,CASSYGQNNYGYTF
TRBJ2-7,NA,NA,TRBV7-9,TGTGCCAGCAGCTCCGGGAGCGCGGAGCAGTACTTC,CASSSGSAEQYF
TRBJ1-1,once,NA,TRBV7-2,TGTGCCAGCAGCTCGGACGGGAAGAACACTGAAGCTTTCTTT,CASSSDGKNTEAFF
TRBJ1-2,NA,NA,TRBV10-1,TGCGCCAGCAGTGATCCTACAGCTACTAACTATGGCTACACCTTC,CASSDPTATNYGYTF
TRBJ2-7,NA,NA,TRBV25-1,TGTGCCAGCAGCGAACTGGGCTTGAGAAACGAGCAGTACTTC,CASSELGLRNEQYF
TRBJ2-5,NA,TRBD1,TRBV18,TGTGCCAGCTCCGGGACAGGGGTACAGACCCAGTACTTC,CASSGTGVQTQYF
TRBJ2-1,few,NA,TRBV3-1/TRBV3-2,TGTGCCAGCAGCCCGAGGTCCCCCCCTTTGAGCAATGAGCAGTTCTTC,CASSPRSPPLSNEQFF
TRBJ2-7,NA,TRBD1,TRBV5-6,TGTGCCAGCAGCTTCGGGACAGAGACCTACGAGCAGTACTTC,CASSFGTETYEQYF
TRBJ2-2,NA,NA,TRBV6-2/TRBV6-3,TGTGCCAGCAGTTACTCGACGGGATCACCCACCGGGGAGCTGTTTTTT,CASSYSTGSPTGELFF
TRBJ1-5,NA,NA,TRBV6-5,TGTGCCAGCAGAGGGACACTTTATAGCAATCAGCCCCAGCATTTT,CASRGTLYSNQPQHF
TRBJ1-1,NA,NA,TRBV5-1,TGCGCCAGCAGCGCCGACATGAACACTGAAGCTTTCTTT,CASSADMNTEAFF
TRBJ1-5,NA,NA,TRBV6-2/TRBV6-3,TGTGCCAGCAGTACCTACAGATATAGCAATCAGCCCCAGCATTTT,CASSTYRYSNQPQHF
TRBJ2-5,NA,TRBD2,TRBV4-3,TGCGCCAGCAGCCAAGACCTAGCGGGGTCTCGGGGGACCCAGTACTTC,CASSQDLAGSRGTQYF
TRBJ1-1,NA,NA,TRBV6-4,TGTGCCAGCAGTGACTCATCCCAGGCGACTGAAGCTTTCTTT,CASSDSSQATEAFF
TRBJ1-5,NA,NA,TRBV30,TGTGCCTGGAACCCCTCGAGTGGTCAGCCCCAGCATTTT,CAWNPSSGQPQHF
TRBJ2-2,NA,TRBD2,TRBV19,TGTGCCAGTAGTATAGAGGGGAGGGCAAGGGAGCTGTTTTTT,CASSIEGRARELFF
TRBJ1-2,NA,TRBD1,TRBV9,TGTGCCAGCAGCGTAGAAGCAGGGGGTCACTATGGCTACACCTTC,CASSVEAGGHYGYTF
TRBJ2-3,NA,NA,TRBV5-4,TGTGCCAGCAGCTTAGCGGCCGCCGGGGATACGCAGTATTTT,CASSLAAAGDTQYF